These 25 T cell receptor beta chains originate from one sample sequenced in a study of Ad26.COV2.S vaccination and SARS-CoV-2 variants. Here immunoSEQ multiplex PCR was the method, and the copy in TCRdb shows in-frame clones only, minus some. Of some 180,000 clones listed, 87% were seen once; the top ten hold 5.9%. The sequences come from peripheral blood, collected after recovery from COVID-19. These receptors originate from a human donor who had recovered from COVID-19.

The J gene is TRBJ1-2, the V gene TRBV10-3; 9 bases map to TRBD1. The junction had 8 bases not matched to a gene; V was cut back by 0 bases and J by 3 bases. CDR3 length: 17 residues. In germline, CDR1 is ENHRY, CDR2 SYGVKD. The CDR3 sequence is CAISESTGGAFDYGYTF. For the CDR3, the DNA is TGTGCCATCAGTGAGTCCACAGGGGGCGCCTTCGACTATGGCTACACCTTC.

The V call is TRBV7-8, the J call TRBJ1-1; possible D gene TRBD1, 5 bases. V was cut by 5 bases and J by 5 bases, with 21 bases left in between. Germline V gene sequence: CDR1 SGHVS, CDR2 FQNEAQ. This CDR3 is built from 16 residues. The CDR3 bases are TGTGCCAGCAGCCTCCGGGACGCCCATTTGGCGACTGAAGCTTTCTTT. Translation gives CASSLRDAHLATEAFF. Based on the CDR3 plus reference TRBV7-8 and TRBJ1-1, the full variable domain is GAGVSQSPRYKVAKRGQDVALRCDPISGHVSLFWYQQALGQGPEFLTYFQNEAQLDKSGLPSDRFFAERPEGSVSTLKIQRTQQEDSAVYLCASSLRDAHLATEAFFGQGTRLTVV.

The chain uses TRBV7-9 and TRBJ2-3; D possibly corresponds to TRBD1 (6 bases). The CDR3 runs 15 residues. The germline V and J ends were trimmed by 3 bases and 2 bases, with 12 bases remaining between them. Germline V gene sequence: CDR1 SEHNR, CDR2 FQNEAQ (reference sequence). This CDR3 is CASSLLWDNTDTQYF. The DNA for the CDR3 is TGTGCCAGCAGCTTGTTATGGGACAACACAGATACGCAGTATTTT.

The chain recombines TRBV5-6 with TRBJ1-1; TRBD1 is a possible D gene (5 bases). This CDR3 comprises 14 residues. Looked up from germline, CDR1 is SGHDT and CDR2 is YYEEEE. Trimming removed 0 bases from V and 4 bases from J, with 10 bases in between. CDR3 residues: CASSLGREGTEAFF. CDR3 nucleotides: TGTGCCAGCAGCTTGGGCAGGGAAGGCACTGAAGCTTTCTTT.

This chain connects TRBV5-1 to TRBJ2-7; 10 bases agree with TRBD2. Germline V gives CDR1 SGHRS, CDR2 YFSETQ. With V trimmed by 0 bases and J by 2 bases, 8 bases remained unmatched. This CDR3 spans 17 amino acids. CDR3 nucleotide sequence: TGCGCCAGCAGCTTGGCCCCTAGCGGGGGTGCGACCTACGAGCAGTACTTC. Its protein product is CASSLAPSGGATYEQYF.

This clone was observed once. This chain uses TRBV28 with TRBJ1-1; 7 bases are a match to TRBD1. V was clipped by 5 bases and J by 0 bases; unmatched bases: 9. The CDR3 covers 16 residues. Per the germline V gene, CDR1 is MDHEN and CDR2 is SYDVKM. CDR3 residues: CASSPKRDSLNTEAFF. The CDR3 DNA follows: TGTGCCAGCAGTCCGAAACGGGACAGTTTGAACACTGAAGCTTTCTTT.

The V gene is TRBV3-1 (or the pseudogene TRBV3-2), the J gene TRBJ2-5; no clear D gene. The V and J ends lost 7 bases and 2 bases respectively, with 11 bases between them. The CDR3 has 13 amino acids. Germline values: CDR1 LGHDT, CDR2 YNNKEL (reference sequence). The CDR3 DNA follows: TGTGCCAGCAAAGGCTCGGTGCAAGAGACCCAGTACTTC. Its translation is CASKGSVQETQYF.

V is TRBV19 and J is TRBJ2-1; the match to TRBD2 covers 12 bases. The CDR3 is made up of 17 amino acids. Germline CDR1 LNHDA, CDR2 SQIVND (reference sequence). The ends lost 2 bases at V and 4 bases at J; junction bases unmatched: 6. Here the CDR3 DNA reads TGTGCCAGTAGTATATCCGCTACTAGCGGGGGGTACAATGAGCAGTTCTTC. Its protein product is CASSISATSGGYNEQFF.

The CDR3 protein is CASSSQTGWEQYF. The CDR3, as DNA: TGTGCCAGCAGCTCCCAGACCGGCTGGGAGCAGTACTTC. V usage is TRBV7-2 and J usage is TRBJ2-7; D uncertain. The CDR3 length is 13 residues. CDR1 SGHTA and CDR2 FQGNSA come from the germline V gene. Trimming removed 4 bases at V and 7 bases at J, with 14 bases between. Combining the CDR3 with reference TRBV7-2 and TRBJ2-7 gives the whole variable domain GAGVSQSPSNKVTEKGKDVELRCDPISGHTALYWYRQSLGQGLEFLIYFQGNSAPDKSGLPSDRFSAERTGGSVSTLTIQRTQQEDSAVYLCASSSQTGWEQYFGPGTRLTVT.

V gene TRBV5-8 combines with J gene TRBJ2-3; D not certain. Germline lookup yields CDR1 SGHTS and CDR2 YDEGEE. The CDR3 loop spans 13 amino acids. Trimming took off 0 bases at V and 3 bases at J, with 5 bases between the two ends. The CDR3 reads CASSLDVTDTQYF. For the CDR3, the DNA is TGTGCCAGCAGCTTGGACGTGACAGATACGCAGTATTTT.

DNA for the CDR3: TGCGCCAGCAGCCTCTACCCAGGGTCCCTAGTGGACGAGCAGTACTTC. It translates to CASSLYPGSLVDEQYF. This chain links TRBV4-1 with TRBJ2-7; D is perhaps TRBD1 (5 bases). The V end was cut by 4 bases, the J end by 5 bases, with 21 bases between. CDR3 length equals 16 residues. CDR1 and CDR2 (germline): MGHRA, YSYEKL.

Details on this clone: Within the sample, other DNA sequences also encode this same CDR3. This CDR3 reads CASSPGTSGYEQYF. The CDR3 nucleotides read TGTGCCAGCAGCCCAGGGACTAGTGGATACGAGCAGTACTTC. The chain has TRBV5-4 and TRBJ2-7; the match to TRBD2 covers 8 bases. The CDR3 totals 14 residues. Germline values: CDR1 SGHNT, CDR2 YYREEE (reference sequence). V shed 4 bases, J shed 4 bases, and the junction held 7 bases outside the gene matches.

The chain is built from TRBV15 and TRBJ2-5; the match to TRBD1 covers 12 bases. J gave up 5 bases and V 2 bases, and 9 bases lay outside the gene matches. Germline CDR1 reads LNHNV; CDR2 reads YYDKDF (reference sequence). CDR3 length equals 17 residues. CDR3 coding DNA: TGTGCCACCAGCAGATTCCCGGGACAGGGGGCGGAGGAGACCCAGTACTTC. Encoded protein: CATSRFPGQGAEETQYF.

The chain is built from TRBV3-1 (or the pseudogene TRBV3-2) and TRBJ1-3; D not certain. V lost 5 bases and J lost 0, with 17 bases in between. CDR3 size: 17 residues. The germline V gene has CDR1 LGHDT and CDR2 YNNKEL (reference sequence). CDR3 sequence (DNA): TGTGCCAGCAGCAAATTTTATGGAGCCGACTCTGGAAACACCATATATTTT. Translation gives CASSKFYGADSGNTIYF.

The rearrangement joins TRBV11-2 to TRBJ2-4; the match to TRBD2 covers 11 bases. CDR1 and CDR2 from the germline V gene are SGHAT and FQNNGV. This CDR3 region has 15 residues. The V gene end was trimmed by 5 bases and the J gene end by 4 bases; junction bases not matched to a gene: 4. CDR3 in amino acids: CASSGRLAGKNIQYF. The CDR3 coding sequence is TGTGCCAGCAGCGGCCGACTAGCGGGGAAAAACATTCAGTACTTC.

The chain links TRBV6-4 to TRBJ2-7, with 11 nucleotides matching TRBD2. The germline CDR1 and CDR2 sequences are MRHNA and SNTAGT. V shed 6 bases and J 2 bases; nucleotides not matched to a gene: 12. The CDR3 length is 17 residues. Written as DNA, the CDR3 is TGTGCCAGCAGCAGGACTAGCGGGTCGATCCCCCCCTACGAGCAGTACTTC. Translation gives CASSRTSGSIPPYEQYF.

The chain couples TRBV5-1 to TRBJ2-2; a possible D gene is TRBD1 (5 bases). The CDR3 is made up of 15 amino acids. Germline V CDR1 and CDR2: SGHRS, YFSETQ. Deletions cut 0 bases from V and 4 bases from J, with 10 bases between. The CDR3 here is CASSLAQGATGELFF. CDR3 nucleotide sequence: TGCGCCAGCAGCTTGGCCCAGGGCGCCACCGGGGAGCTGTTTTTT.

This chain links TRBV29-1 with TRBJ2-2; D gene unclear. Between the trimmed V and J ends, which lost 7 bases and 1 base, there was a span of 4 bases. The germline V gene has CDR1 SQVTM and CDR2 ANQGSEA. This CDR3 comprises 11 residues. CDR3 sequence reads: CSGWNTGELFF. The CDR3 DNA is TGCAGCGGGTGGAACACCGGGGAGCTGTTTTTT.

This chain joins TRBV7-9 and TRBJ1-1; no clear D. V lost 8 bases, J lost 7 bases, and 17 bases lay in between. The CDR3 has 13 residues. Looked up from germline, CDR1 is SEHNR and CDR2 is FQNEAQ (reference sequence). As DNA, the CDR3 is TGTGCCAGCTGGAGTTGGGCGACCATTGAAGCTTTCTTT. Its protein product is CASWSWATIEAFF. Using reference TRBV7-9 and TRBJ1-1 for the parts outside the CDR3, the full variable domain is DTGVSQNPRHKITKRGQNVTFRCDPISEHNRLYWYRQTLGQGPEFLTYFQNEAQLEKSRLLSDRFSAERPKGSFSTLEIQRTEQGDSAMYLCASWSWATIEAFFGQGTRLTVV.

J is TRBJ1-2 and V is TRBV7-9; D is ambiguous. The CDR3 has 14 amino acids. V was pared by 2 bases and J by 0 bases, with 7 bases between. Germline-derived CDR1 and CDR2 are SEHNR and FQNEAQ (reference sequence). The DNA for the CDR3 is TGTGCCAGCAGCTTATCCCTAGCTAACTATGGCTACACCTTC. The encoded protein is CASSLSLANYGYTF.

The rearrangement uses TRBV5-4 and TRBJ1-1; D perhaps matches TRBD1 (5 bases). CDR1 and CDR2 from the germline V gene are SGHNT and YYREEE (reference sequence). CDR3 size: 14 residues. V lost 0 bases and J lost 2, with 8 bases in between. The CDR3 sequence is CASSLAGTNTEAFF. CDR3 DNA: TGTGCCAGCAGCTTGGCCGGGACCAACACTGAAGCTTTCTTT.

The chain has TRBV30 and TRBJ2-5, with 13 nucleotides matching TRBD2. The length of the CDR3 is 16 residues. Germline-derived CDR1 and CDR2 are GTSNPN and SVGIG (reference sequence). CDR3 in amino acids: CVTTTRTSGSYETQYF. The CDR3 DNA follows: TGTGTTACGACTACCCGGACTAGCGGGAGTTACGAGACCCAGTACTTC.

The chain couples TRBV7-3 to TRBJ2-3; D might be TRBD2 (6 bases). The CDR3 loop spans 14 amino acids. The V end lost 8 bases, the J end lost 2 bases, and 14 bases lay between the germline ends. Germline CDR1 and CDR2: SGHTA and FQGTGA. CDR3 DNA sequence: TGTGCCAGCGGACCAGGGACTTCCACAGATACGCAGTATTTT. Its protein product is CASGPGTSTDTQYF.

This chain uses TRBV14 with TRBJ1-1; the D gene is possibly TRBD1 (5 bases). The V and J ends lost 2 bases and 3 bases respectively, with 7 bases between them. The germline V gene has CDR1 SGHDN and CDR2 FVKESK. CDR3 length: 13 residues. CDR3 loop: CASSQYRYTEAFF. CDR3 sequence (DNA): TGTGCCAGCAGCCAATACAGGTACACTGAAGCTTTCTTT.

The chain carries TRBV4-2 and TRBJ2-7; TRBD2 aligns across 10 bases. The CDR3 covers 16 residues. Losses at the gene ends were 0 bases for V and 4 bases for J; bases not matched to a gene: 6. Per the germline V gene, CDR1 is LGHNA and CDR2 is YNFKEQ. CDR3: CASSQEASGSRYEQYF. The CDR3 DNA is TGTGCCAGCAGCCAAGAAGCTAGCGGGAGCCGGTACGAGCAGTACTTC.